Following are 14 T cell receptor beta chains from one sample sequenced in a study of blood T cell repertoires in COVID-19. Assay: immunoSEQ multiplex PCR; the TCRdb copy retains only in-frame clones and omits some. The sample shows about 150,000 clones, 70% to 90% of them seen only once. The sample was peripheral blood. The receptors here all came from a woman between 70 and 85 years old with acute or convalescent COVID-19.

The chain links TRBV7-9 to TRBJ2-5; the match to TRBD1 covers 8 bases. CDR1 and CDR2 from the germline V gene are SEHNR and FQNEAQ (reference sequence). The CDR3 sequence is 18 residues long. Trimming removed 0 bases from V and 1 base from J; junction bases left unmatched: 10. The CDR3 sequence is CASSLAQVRDRIQETQYF. The CDR3 DNA reads TGTGCCAGCAGCTTAGCCCAGGTCCGGGACAGGATCCAAGAGACCCAGTACTTC.

This clone appeared a few times. Here the CDR3 DNA reads TGTGCCAGCAGCTTAGGGGCGAAAGGACAGGGTAAAATCGCTGAAGCTTTCTTT. Its protein is CASSLGAKGQGKIAEAFF. The chain employs TRBV7-9 and TRBJ1-1, with 8 positions matching TRBD1. CDR3 length: 18 amino acids. V trimming: 1 base; J trimming: 6 bases; junction bases outside the gene matches: 16. Per germline, CDR1 SEHNR and CDR2 FQNEAQ (reference sequence).

This rearrangement joins TRBV19 to TRBJ1-1; 7 nucleotides agree with TRBD1. Germline V CDR1 and CDR2: LNHDA, SQIVND (reference sequence). Trimming took 0 bases from V and 4 from J; bases not matched to a gene: 5. The CDR3 has 15 amino acids. CDR3 DNA: TGTGCCAGTAGTATAGATCGGACAGGTAGCACTGAAGCTTTCTTT. It translates to CASSIDRTGSTEAFF. Looking up the rest from reference TRBV19 and TRBJ1-1 gives the full variable domain: DGGITQSPKYLFRKEGQNVTLSCEQNLNHDAMYWYRQDPGQGLRLIYYSQIVNDFQKGDIAEGYSVSREKKESFPLTVTSAQKNPTAFYLCASSIDRTGSTEAFFGQGTRLTVV.

This sequence joins TRBV2 and TRBJ2-7, with D unclear. V gave up 0 bases and J gave up 2 bases, with 11 bases separating them. From germline, CDR1 is SNHLY and CDR2 FYNNEI. The CDR3 is 15 amino acids. DNA of the CDR3: TGTGCCAGCAGTGAAGCGTACAGCCGGCCCTACGAGCAGTACTTC. Its translation is CASSEAYSRPYEQYF.

V is TRBV4-1 and J is TRBJ2-3; the match to TRBD1 covers 10 bases. With 0 bases clipped from V and 4 bases from J, the junction kept 10 bases outside the gene matches. Looked up from germline, CDR1 is MGHRA and CDR2 is YSYEKL. This CDR3 region has 18 residues. In nucleotides, the CDR3 is TGCGCCAGCAGCCAAGAAAGGACAGGGGGTAATCACCCAGATACGCAGTATTTT. Translated, it gives CASSQERTGGNHPDTQYF.

This clone was detected only once. V gene TRBV21-1 combines with J gene TRBJ2-2; TRBD1 is the table's D call and was not checked against the DNA. TRBV21-1 is labeled a pseudogene. CDR3 length equals 17 residues. The CDR3, as DNA: TGTGCCAGCAGCAGCAGTCAGGGGCAGGGACCCACCGGGGAGCTGTTTTTT. It translates to CASSSSQGQGPTGELFF.

The chain joins TRBV2 to TRBJ1-1; D uncertain. Looked up from germline, CDR1 is SNHLY and CDR2 is FYNNEI. This CDR3 region has 13 residues. V lost 2 bases and J lost 5, with 9 bases in between. The CDR3 bases are TGTGCCAGCAGTGAACGGGTTTGGACTGAAGCTTTCTTT. Its protein product is CASSERVWTEAFF. Filled out from reference TRBV2 and TRBJ1-1, the complete variable domain reads EPEVTQTPSHQVTQMGQEVILRCVPISNHLYFYWYRQILGQKVEFLVSFYNNEISEKSEIFDDQFSVERPDGSNFTLKIRSTKLEDSAMYFCASSERVWTEAFFGQGTRLTVV.

The rearrangement joins TRBV4-2 to TRBJ1-6; D possibly corresponds to TRBD1 (6 bases). Per germline, CDR1 LGHNA and CDR2 YNFKEQ. V was pared by 4 bases and J by 5 bases, with 21 bases between. The CDR3 runs 18 residues. In DNA form, the CDR3 reads TGTGCCAGCAGCCTACTATCCACAGGGCAGGGAAATAATTCACCCCTCCACTTT. As protein: CASSLLSTGQGNNSPLHF.

The CDR3 nucleotides are TGTGCCAGTAACCTGGGACAGGGGAATTCACCCCTCCACTTT. The encoded protein is CASNLGQGNSPLHF. The chain employs TRBV19 and TRBJ1-6; 10 bases match TRBD1. J was trimmed by 7 bases and V by 7 bases; bases with no gene match: 4. This CDR3 comprises 14 residues. Germline V gives CDR1 LNHDA, CDR2 SQIVND (reference sequence).

This chain links TRBV7-9 with TRBJ2-3; possibly TRBD2 for D (6 bases). The V and J ends lost 4 bases and 0 bases respectively, with 11 bases between them. Germline lookup yields CDR1 SEHNR and CDR2 FQNEAQ (reference sequence). This CDR3 spans 15 amino acids. CDR3 residues: CASSSIGTSTDTQYF. The CDR3 coding sequence is TGTGCCAGCAGCTCAATCGGGACTAGCACAGATACGCAGTATTTT.

The gene calls are TRBV13 and TRBJ2-1, with a tentative D call TRBD2 (5 bases). This CDR3 is built from 13 residues. The V end lost 2 bases, the J end lost 5 bases, and 7 bases lay between the germline ends. Looked up from germline, CDR1 is PRHDT and CDR2 is FYEKMQ (reference sequence). The CDR3 DNA is TGTGCCAGCAGCTTAAGCGGAAACAATGAGCAGTTCTTC. Translated, it gives CASSLSGNNEQFF.

The genes are TRBV5-5 and TRBJ1-2; 7 bases match TRBD1. CDR3 length: 14 amino acids. CDR1 is SGHKS and CDR2 is YYEKEE in the germline V gene (reference sequence). J gave up 7 bases and V 0 bases, and 6 bases lay outside the gene matches. DNA for the CDR3: TGTGCCAGCAGCTTGGACACAGGGGACGGTGGCTACACCTTC. Translated, it gives CASSLDTGDGGYTF. The variable domain in full, with the rest retrieved from reference TRBV5-5 and TRBJ1-2, is DAGVTQSPTHLIKTRGQQVTLRCSPISGHKSVSWYQQVLGQGPQFIFQYYEKEERGRGNFPDRFSARQFPNYSSELNVNALLLGDSALYLCASSLDTGDGGYTFGSGTRLTVV.

The chain carries TRBV18 and TRBJ2-5, with D hard to call. Trimming removed 3 bases at V and 5 bases at J, with 22 bases between. Germline assignment: CDR1 KGHSH and CDR2 LQKENI. This CDR3 is built from 17 residues. Here the CDR3 DNA reads TGTGCCAGCTCACCTATGGCGACTCCAATCAACCGGGAGACCCAGTACTTC. Protein product: CASSPMATPINRETQYF.

This clone was counted a few times. J is TRBJ2-3 and V is TRBV7-9; tentatively, D is TRBD2 (5 bases). This CDR3 is built from 15 residues. Germline CDR1 reads SEHNR; CDR2 reads FQNEAQ (reference sequence). Trimming shortened V by 1 base and J by 2 bases, and 10 bases separated the two germline ends. CDR3 protein: CASSLGRRTTDTQYF. CDR3 nucleotide sequence: TGTGCCAGCAGCTTAGGCCGGAGGACCACAGATACGCAGTATTTT.